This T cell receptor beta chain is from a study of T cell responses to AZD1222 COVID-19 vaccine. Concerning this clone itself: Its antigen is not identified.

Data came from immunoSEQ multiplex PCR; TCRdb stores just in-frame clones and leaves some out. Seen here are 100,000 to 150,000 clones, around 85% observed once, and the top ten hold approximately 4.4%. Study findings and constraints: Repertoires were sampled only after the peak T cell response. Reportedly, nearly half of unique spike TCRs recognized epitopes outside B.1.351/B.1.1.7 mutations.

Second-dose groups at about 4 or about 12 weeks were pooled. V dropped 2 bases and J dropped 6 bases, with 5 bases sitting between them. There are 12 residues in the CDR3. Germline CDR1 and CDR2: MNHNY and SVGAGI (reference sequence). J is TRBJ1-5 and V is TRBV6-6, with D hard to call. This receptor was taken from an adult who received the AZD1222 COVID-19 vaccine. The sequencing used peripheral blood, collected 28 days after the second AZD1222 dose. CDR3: CASSYEVQPQHF. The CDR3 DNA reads TGTGCCAGCAGTTACGAAGTTCAGCCCCAGCATTTT.